This T cell receptor beta chain originates from a study of blood T cells in healthy people across ages. This CDR3 is built from 15 residues. Per the germline V gene, CDR1 is SGHAT and CDR2 is FQNNGV. As to this clonotype: What it binds is unknown.

Notes on the study in general: Because sorting was not performed, PBMCs prevented conclusive naive versus antigen-experienced comparison.

Together with a sample-barcoded 5' primer, a J-beta primer mix was included in a second PCR lasting roughly 6 to 12 cycles. Each CDR3 protein is one row after TCRdb ran MiXCR on the 5' RACE reads. The repertoire holds 800,000 or so distinct CDR3 sequences, with about 25% as singletons. This sample was shared with a second study, whose subject was T cells of mothers and their children.

The clonotype originates from a boy between 10 and 17 years old in good health. Material for sequencing was blood. The chain uses TRBV11-2 and TRBJ2-5; D may be TRBD2 (6 bases). The DNA end favors TRBJ2-7, so the J call may be wrong. In DNA form, the CDR3 reads TGTGCCAGCAGCTTAGGGGCGGGACTGCTATACGAGCAGTACTTC. Translation: CASSLGAGLLYEQYF.